This is a list of T cell receptor beta chains from one sample in a study of shared clonotypes between healthy human individuals. Generated by immunoSEQ multiplex PCR, the TCRdb table keeps only in-frame clones and is missing some. The sample lists more than 2,000,000 clones, around nine tenths occurring once. The source material was naive CD4+ T cells sorted from blood. These receptors originate from a man aged 18 to 35 in good health. CDR3s leave out the opening cysteine and the closing phenylalanine or tryptophan. The D gene is left open where the match is weak.

CDR3,length,J,D,V
ASSQDLSRDNQPQH,14,TRBJ1-5,-,TRBV4-1
ASSYSQGAYIEKLF,14,TRBJ1-4,TRBD1,TRBV6-5
ASSPGRGKLLYNSPLH,16,TRBJ1-6,-,TRBV9
ASSRWEVTQETQY,13,TRBJ2-5,-,TRBV6-1
ASSVRGSGKNYNEQF,15,TRBJ2-1,TRBD2,TRBV9
ASSISHGTIYEQY,13,TRBJ2-7,-,TRBV19
ASSEPLGTIY,10,TRBJ1-3,-,TRBV4-1
AISDGGQLQETQY,13,TRBJ2-5,-,TRBV10-3
ASSPGDYEQY,10,TRBJ2-7,-,TRBV2
ASKKGGSYNEQF,12,TRBJ2-1,-,TRBV14
ASSLKVIGGGNTGELF,16,TRBJ2-2,-,TRBV7-2
ASSATAGVETQY,12,TRBJ2-5,-,TRBV19
ASSRDRGQGEQF,12,TRBJ2-1,TRBD1,TRBV6-6
ASSAGETQY,9,TRBJ2-5,-,TRBV18
ASSLTGFYTGELF,13,TRBJ2-2,-,TRBV7-2
ASSRGRGAEQY,11,-,TRBD2,TRBV6-5
ASSFQGPSSGNTIY,14,TRBJ1-3,-,TRBV5-5
ASLTSGRDTGELF,13,TRBJ2-2,TRBD2,TRBV19
ASSLARHSGNTIY,13,TRBJ1-3,-,TRBV28
AWSYSGDYGYT,11,TRBJ1-2,-,TRBV30
ASSLTGDTEAF,11,TRBJ1-1,-,TRBV7-9
ASSLAPVAQDTQY,13,TRBJ2-3,-,TRBV5-1
ASRQGAVSPLH,11,TRBJ1-6,TRBD1,TRBV2
ASSELGPHYEQY,12,TRBJ2-7,-,TRBV2
ASMGGVNTGELF,12,TRBJ2-2,-,TRBV6-1
ASSPAGAGEKLF,12,TRBJ1-4,-,TRBV27
AISASGNTGELF,12,TRBJ2-2,TRBD2,TRBV10-3
ASSLVSGQGAYEQY,14,TRBJ2-7,TRBD1,TRBV4-1
ASSLLVGSPNYGYT,14,TRBJ1-2,-,TRBV5-8
ASSLVDRDYT,10,TRBJ1-2,-,TRBV7-9
AWTLQPGRAYEQY,13,TRBJ2-7,-,TRBV30
ASSQTGIFMNTEAF,14,TRBJ1-1,-,TRBV28
ASGKPGTGELF,11,TRBJ2-2,-,TRBV7-2
ASSASGGPPNEQF,13,TRBJ2-1,TRBD2,TRBV2
ASSRLDTGELF,11,TRBJ2-2,-,TRBV5-4
ASSLSLAGPYEQY,13,TRBJ2-7,TRBD2,TRBV11-2
ASSPGTGGAYNEQF,14,TRBJ2-1,TRBD1,TRBV5-6
ASSQDFTETQY,11,TRBJ2-5,-,TRBV2
ASSLQGPGTGELF,13,TRBJ2-2,-,TRBV2
ASRRQGNTEAF,11,TRBJ1-1,TRBD1,TRBV19
ASSPGPTDSGNTIY,14,TRBJ1-3,-,TRBV5-1
ASSRGTGAYNSPLH,14,TRBJ1-6,TRBD1,TRBV7-8
ASSLPGLGMNEQF,13,TRBJ2-1,TRBD2,TRBV11-2
ASSYGAGGSYGYT,13,TRBJ1-2,TRBD1,TRBV6-5
ASSLSILLGGYT,12,TRBJ1-2,-,TRBV7-2
ASSQTGGNTEAF,12,TRBJ1-1,TRBD1,TRBV2